This is a list of T cell receptor beta chains from one sample in a study of T-cell reconstitution after alpha-beta-depleted transplantation in children. TCRdb used MiXCR to reprocess the PCR reads, holding one entry per CDR3 protein. The sample carries around 420,000 distinct CDR3 sequences, about 17% recorded once. Sequencing used PBMCs, mostly from graft donor cells, obtained 360 days after TCRalphabeta/CD19-depleted stem cell transplant. The receptors derive from a boy in the first two years of life who had a stem cell transplant for Wiskott-Aldrich syndrome, so the T cells may come from the graft donor. Both conserved end residues are part of each CDR3. D genes are given only for firm matches. Clone size is shown for a subset of rows, as once, few, many or a class of expanded clone.

TRBV5-6,TRBJ2-1,few,TRBD1,CASSLVGTGGREFF,TGTGCCAGCAGCTTGGTGGGAACAGGGGGCAGGGAGTTCTTC
TRBV24-1,TRBJ2-2,-,-,CATSDFARGTGELFF,TGTGCCACCAGTGATTTCGCCCGGGGCACCGGGGAGCTGTTTTTT
TRBV7-2,TRBJ2-2,-,-,CASSLVGLSNTGELFF,TGTGCCAGCAGCTTAGTGGGCCTGTCGAACACCGGGGAGCTGTTTTTT
TRBV29-1,TRBJ2-1,few,TRBD2,CSVGPAGGGEQFF,TGCAGCGTAGGCCCGGCGGGGGGTGGTGAGCAGTTCTTC
TRBV5-1,TRBJ2-2,few,-,CASSLGKLGAGELFF,TGCGCCAGCAGCTTGGGAAAGTTGGGAGCCGGGGAGCTGTTTTTT
TRBV29-1,TRBJ2-1,-,-,CSVDSRSSYNEQFF,TGCAGCGTTGATAGCCGGAGCTCCTACAATGAGCAGTTCTTC
TRBV5-1,TRBJ2-1,many,-,CASSLAAAKYEQFF,TGCGCCAGCAGCTTGGCGGCCGCTAAGTATGAGCAGTTCTTC
TRBV6-1,TRBJ2-5,few,-,CASSGWGGGSQETQYF,TGTGCCAGCAGTGGGTGGGGTGGTGGGTCCCAAGAGACCCAGTACTTC
TRBV3-1,TRBJ1-4,-,-,CASSQGVGPDEKLFF,TGTGCCAGCAGCCAAGGGGTCGGACCGGATGAAAAACTGTTTTTT
TRBV27,TRBJ1-5,-,TRBD1,CASSLSGQGSQPQHF,TGTGCCAGCAGTTTATCCGGACAGGGGAGTCAGCCCCAGCATTTT
TRBV5-1,TRBJ2-2,-,TRBD2,CASSWAGLAGGAGELFF,TGCGCCAGCAGCTGGGCCGGACTAGCAGGAGGTGCCGGGGAGCTGTTTTTT
TRBV6-2/TRBV6-3,TRBJ2-1,-,-,CASSLLVVEQFF,TGTGCCAGCAGCCTGCTAGTGGTAGAGCAGTTCTTC
TRBV5-1,TRBJ2-7,-,-,CASSLQPGAYEQYF,TGCGCCAGCAGCTTGCAGCCGGGGGCCTACGAGCAGTACTTC
TRBV6-1,TRBJ2-5,few,TRBD1,CASRLNRGLQETQYF,TGTGCCAGCAGACTCAACAGGGGTCTCCAAGAGACCCAGTACTTC
TRBV9,TRBJ2-1,-,-,CASSAQSSYNEQFF,TGTGCCAGCAGCGCACAGAGCTCCTACAATGAGCAGTTCTTC
TRBV5-1,TRBJ2-2,many,TRBD2,CASSFGLADHTGELFF,TGCGCCAGCAGCTTTGGCCTAGCGGACCACACCGGGGAGCTGTTTTTT
TRBV11-2,TRBJ2-2,few,TRBD2,CASSLEGLANYNTGELFF,TGTGCCAGCAGCTTAGAGGGACTAGCGAATTACAACACCGGGGAGCTGTTTTTT
TRBV2,TRBJ2-3,-,TRBD2,CASGAGPRTGTQYF,TGTGCCAGCGGAGCGGGGCCACGAACAGGTACGCAGTATTTT
TRBV5-1,TRBJ2-4,few,TRBD1,CASSPGQAGGIQYF,TGCGCCAGCAGCCCGGGACAGGCAGGAGGGATTCAGTACTTC
TRBV7-9,TRBJ2-1,few,TRBD1,CASSWGQYNEQFF,TGTGCCAGCAGCTGGGGACAGTACAATGAGCAGTTCTTC
TRBV4-3,TRBJ2-7,-,-,CASSQEAGIYEQYF,TGCGCCAGCAGCCAAGAAGCAGGGATCTACGAGCAGTACTTC
TRBV2,TRBJ2-7,-,-,CASSAGVSSYEQYF,TGTGCCAGCAGTGCCGGGGTGAGCTCCTACGAGCAGTACTTC
TRBV27,TRBJ2-7,-,TRBD2,CASSRTAASGRSSSYEQYF,TGTGCCAGCAGCCGGACGGCGGCTAGCGGCCGTTCGAGCTCCTACGAGCAGTACTTC
TRBV2,TRBJ2-7,many,-,CASSEFGVAREQYF,TGTGCCAGCAGTGAGTTTGGGGTCGCTCGCGAGCAGTACTTC
TRBV20-1,TRBJ2-1,-,-,CSATLAGVSYNEQFF,TGCAGTGCCACTCTGGCTGGGGTTTCCTACAATGAGCAGTTCTTC
TRBV24-1,TRBJ2-3,-,-,CATSASGTPGADTQYF,TGTGCCACCAGTGCATCCGGGACCCCAGGCGCAGATACGCAGTATTTT
TRBV28,TRBJ1-1,few,TRBD1,CASSLLMGQGARRAFF,TGTGCCAGCAGTTTACTAATGGGACAGGGGGCGCGGAGAGCTTTCTTT